The 30 T cell receptor beta chains below were found in one sample sequenced in a study of cytomegalovirus exposure and HLA in healthy donors. PCR employed 60 Vbeta and 13 Jbeta primers. This table comes from immunoSEQ multiplex PCR, and its TCRdb copy is limited to in-frame clones, with some not included. This sample has some 200,000 clones, with around 80% found just once. Sequenced input: PBMCs. These receptors were collected from a woman aged 18-29 years in good health and CMV-seronegative.

This clone was observed a few times. The rearrangement links TRBV2 to TRBJ2-7; 8 bases are shared with TRBD2. The V segment lost 8 bases and the J segment 5 bases; nucleotides outside the gene matches: 5. The CDR3 is 12 residues long. CDR1 SNHLY and CDR2 FYNNEI come from the germline V gene. The chain's CDR3 is CASASGYHEQYV. The CDR3, as DNA: TGTGCCAGCGCTAGCGGGTATCACGAGCAGTACGTC.

This sequence joins TRBV7-6 and TRBJ2-2; 13 bases are shared with TRBD2. CDR3 length equals 18 residues. Germline values: CDR1 SGHVS, CDR2 FNYEAQ. Trimming removed 1 base from V and 3 bases from J; junction bases left unmatched: 5. CDR3 nucleotides: TGTGCCAGCAGCTTAGATCCCGGACTAGCGGGAGACACCGGGGAGCTGTTTTTT. Amino acid sequence: CASSLDPGLAGDTGELFF.

This clone was observed a handful of times. V and J are TRBV6-5 and TRBJ1-5; D may be TRBD1 (6 bases). This CDR3 comprises 11 residues. Germline V gene lookup returns CDR1 MNHEY and CDR2 SVGAGI. V was pared by 10 bases and J by 8 bases, with 12 bases between. The CDR3 nucleotides are TGTGCCACAGGGGATATTAAGCCCCAGCATTTT. Translating it yields CATGDIKPQHF.

This chain connects TRBV6-5 to TRBJ2-2, with TRBD1 matching 7 bases. With V trimmed by 11 bases and J by 0 bases, 6 bases remained unmatched. The V gene's germline CDR1 is MNHEY and CDR2 SVGAGI. The CDR3 runs to 14 residues. CDR3: CAVHRGTNTGELFF. CDR3 coding DNA: TGTGCCGTACACAGGGGCACGAACACCGGGGAGCTGTTTTTT.

The rearrangement uses TRBV6-5 and TRBJ2-7; TRBD1 matches at 7 bases. Germline assignment: CDR1 MNHEY and CDR2 SVGAGI. The CDR3 length is 15 residues. Trimming took 6 bases from V and 0 from J; bases not matched to a gene: 8. In nucleotides, the CDR3 is TGTGCCAGCAGCCACCCCCAGGGGGACTCCTACGAGCAGTACTTC. Its translation is CASSHPQGDSYEQYF.

J is TRBJ2-5 and V is TRBV7-8; D is possibly TRBD1 (6 bases). Deletions cut 1 base from V and 4 bases from J, with 13 bases between. Germline V gives CDR1 SGHVS, CDR2 FQNEAQ. This CDR3 is 15 amino acids long. The CDR3 spells CASSLGLTGGETQYF. The CDR3 nucleotides read TGTGCCAGCAGCTTAGGACTGACAGGTGGAGAGACCCAGTACTTC.

This sequence joins TRBV5-4 and TRBJ2-3; D is undetermined. Trimming removed 1 base from V and 3 bases from J, with 9 bases in between. The CDR3 has 14 amino acids. CDR1 and CDR2 from the germline V gene are SGHNT and YYREEE (reference sequence). As DNA, the CDR3 is TGTGCCAGCAGCTTGTACAAGTGGACAGATACGCAGTATTTT. Translating it yields CASSLYKWTDTQYF.

This chain joins TRBV5-4 and TRBJ2-1; TRBD2 matches 12 bases. J gave up 0 bases and V 4 bases, and 5 bases lay outside the gene matches. The germline V gene encodes CDR1 SGHNT and CDR2 YYREEE (reference sequence). This CDR3 is 17 amino acids long. CDR3 protein: CASSPGGLAGSYNEQFF. In DNA, the CDR3 is TGTGCCAGCAGCCCCGGGGGACTAGCGGGCTCCTACAATGAGCAGTTCTTC.

The chain recombines TRBV9 with TRBJ1-2; 11 bases align to TRBD1. The CDR3 is 14 amino acids. V gave up 4 bases and J gave up 8 bases; unmatched junction bases: 7. Germline CDR1 is SGDLS and CDR2 is YYNGEE. The CDR3 loop reads CASSLGTGGKGYTF. The DNA for the CDR3 is TGTGCCAGCAGCCTCGGGACAGGGGGGAAAGGCTACACCTTC.

This chain uses TRBV9 with TRBJ2-7; 9 nucleotides match TRBD2. The V and J ends lost 0 bases and 0 bases, in that order; junction bases with no gene match: 4. Germline V gene lookup returns CDR1 SGDLS and CDR2 YYNGEE. This CDR3 comprises 16 residues. DNA of the CDR3: TGTGCCAGCAGCGTAGCGGCTAGCGGGGACTCCTACGAGCAGTACTTC. Residues: CASSVAASGDSYEQYF.

The chain combines TRBV30 with TRBJ1-5, with 7 bases lining up with TRBD1. Germline CDR1 is GTSNPN and CDR2 is SVGIG (reference sequence). This CDR3 is 14 amino acids long. V gave up 2 bases and J gave up 7 bases; unmatched junction bases: 8. CDR3 in amino acids: CAWSLGTAPQPQHF. The CDR3 DNA follows: TGTGCCTGGAGTCTTGGGACAGCCCCCCAGCCCCAGCATTTT.

V usage is TRBV28 and J usage is TRBJ1-2, with a weak D call TRBD1 (5 bases). V lost 6 bases and J 8 bases, leaving 16 bases between the germline ends. CDR1 is MDHEN, CDR2 SYDVKM, per germline. This CDR3 spans 13 amino acids. The CDR3 DNA sequence: TGTGCCAGCAGCCCCCCAGACAGTATCGGCTACACCTTC. Its translation is CASSPPDSIGYTF.

The V gene is TRBV18, the J gene TRBJ1-1; TRBD1 aligns across 9 bases. The CDR3 length is 13 residues. The J segment lost 6 bases and the V segment lost 5 bases, leaving 4 bases of the junction unmatched. Germline V gene lookup returns CDR1 KGHSH and CDR2 LQKENI. Written as DNA, the CDR3 is TGTGCCAGCTCATTACAGGGGGCACCTGAAGCTTTCTTT. It translates to CASSLQGAPEAFF.

The rearrangement uses TRBV9 and TRBJ1-2, with D perhaps TRBD1 (5 bases). Germline assignment: CDR1 SGDLS and CDR2 YYNGEE. The CDR3 runs to 15 residues. V lost 4 bases, J lost 0 bases, and 13 bases lay in between. Here the CDR3 DNA reads TGTGCCAGCAGCCCCGGACAATCTGCTAACTATGGCTACACCTTC. Protein: CASSPGQSANYGYTF.

The chain links TRBV28 to TRBJ2-7, with 11 nucleotides matching TRBD1. CDR1 and CDR2 from the germline V gene are MDHEN and SYDVKM. V was pared by 5 bases and J by 1 base, with 7 bases of the junction left unmatched. This CDR3 contains 16 residues. CDR3 protein: CASSLTGTGGSYEQYF. Written as DNA, the CDR3 is TGTGCCAGCAGTCTAACCGGGACAGGGGGTTCCTACGAGCAGTACTTC.

The chain uses TRBV28 and TRBJ2-1; possibly TRBD1 for D (5 bases). In germline, CDR1 is MDHEN, CDR2 SYDVKM. The ends were cut back, 2 bases at V and 9 bases at J, with 17 bases in the middle. This CDR3 comprises 15 residues. CDR3 in amino acids: CASSLRGLGIGEQFF. In DNA, the CDR3 is TGTGCCAGCAGTTTAAGGGGTTTGGGGATCGGTGAGCAGTTCTTC.

The V call is TRBV30, the J call TRBJ2-2; the D gene is possibly TRBD2 (6 bases). Germline V CDR1 and CDR2: GTSNPN, SVGIG (reference sequence). This CDR3 comprises 14 residues. Trimming pared 5 bases from V and 1 base from J, leaving 11 bases between. CDR3 residues: CAWGGPGNTGELFF. The CDR3 coding sequence is TGTGCCTGGGGAGGGCCAGGGAACACCGGGGAGCTGTTTTTT.

Worth noting for this clone: An end of the junction does not agree with germline; a read error may underlie this. This chain links TRBV10-3 with TRBJ1-2; 8 positions agree with TRBD1. CDR3 length: 17 amino acids. Germline CDR1 and CDR2: ENHRY and SYGVKD. The DNA of the CDR3 is TGTGCCATCAGTGGACCCGAAGGACAGGGAGGCGGTCATGGCTACATCTTC. It codes for CAISGPEGQGGGHGYIF.

The chain joins TRBV7-6 to TRBJ2-2, with D maybe TRBD2 (5 bases). Trimming removed 4 bases at V and 7 bases at J, with 13 bases between. CDR3 length: 14 residues. CDR1 is SGHVS and CDR2 is FNYEAQ in the germline V gene. The CDR3 DNA is TGTGCCAGCAGCTCGAGACCAGCGGACGGGGAGCTGTTTTTT. This gives the protein CASSSRPADGELFF.

This chain links TRBV5-1 with TRBJ2-1; TRBD1 matches 11 bases. From germline, CDR1 is SGHRS and CDR2 YFSETQ. This CDR3 has 15 amino acids. The V gene end was trimmed by 6 bases and the J gene end by 8 bases; junction bases not matched to a gene: 10. Here the CDR3 DNA reads TGCGCCAGCACCCCCGCGGGACAGGGGGTGTATGAGCAGTTCTTC. Protein: CASTPAGQGVYEQFF.

This clone was observed once. The rearrangement uses TRBV5-6 and TRBJ2-7; D gene ambiguous. V gave up 3 bases and J gave up 2 bases, with 18 bases separating them. Germline CDR1 SGHDT, CDR2 YYEEEE. The CDR3 is 16 residues long. The CDR3 protein is CASSSGRQNNPYEQYF. The CDR3 nucleotides are TGTGCCAGCAGCTCCGGCAGACAAAACAATCCCTACGAGCAGTACTTC.

V gene TRBV7-9 combines with J gene TRBJ2-2; TRBD2 is a possible D gene (6 bases). The V end lost 1 base, the J end lost 3 bases, and 15 bases lay between the germline ends. The CDR3 is 17 residues long. Germline CDR1 reads SEHNR; CDR2 reads FQNEAQ (reference sequence). The CDR3 region has the DNA TGTGCCAGCAGCTTAGGAACATGGGAGCGGGACACCGGGGAGCTGTTTTTT. Translating gives CASSLGTWERDTGELFF.

V usage is TRBV9 and J usage is TRBJ2-3, with 7 bases that match TRBD2. V dropped 2 bases and J dropped 2; count of bases not matched to a gene: 5. Germline lookup yields CDR1 SGDLS and CDR2 YYNGEE. This CDR3 is 15 amino acids long. The CDR3 sequence: CASSVLAEITDTQYF. DNA for the CDR3: TGTGCCAGCAGCGTTCTAGCGGAAATCACAGATACGCAGTATTTT. Supplemented by reference TRBV9 and TRBJ2-3, the full variable domain reads DSGVTQTPKHLITATGQRVTLRCSPRSGDLSVYWYQQSLDQGLQFLIQYYNGEERAKGNILERFSAQQFPDLHSELNLSSLELGDSALYFCASSVLAEITDTQYFGPGTRLTVL.

This clone showed up just once. At one end, the junction sequence differs from germline, possibly due to a read error. The chain is built from TRBV7-9 and TRBJ1-2, with D unclear. CDR1 is SEHNR and CDR2 is FQNEAQ in the germline V gene (reference sequence). The CDR3 length is 16 residues. This CDR3 reads CSSSSLSGRMGDGYTF. The CDR3 region has the DNA TGTTCCAGCAGCTCCCTTTCTGGGAGGATGGGTGACGGCTACACCTTC.

The CDR3 reads CAQVWQGAGGYTF. In nucleotides, the CDR3 is TGTGCCCAGGTTTGGCAGGGGGCGGGCGGCTACACCTTC. The chain has TRBV2 and TRBJ1-2, with TRBD1 identical over 8 bases. Germline CDR1 is SNHLY and CDR2 is FYNNEI. The CDR3 runs to 13 residues. J was trimmed by 8 bases and V by 11 bases; bases with no gene match: 13. The full variable domain, its missing parts supplied by reference TRBV2 and TRBJ1-2, is EPEVTQTPSHQVTQMGQEVILRCVPISNHLYFYWYRQILGQKVEFLVSFYNNEISEKSEIFDDQFSVERPDGSNFTLKIRSTKLEDSAMYFCAQVWQGAGGYTFGSGTRLTVV.

Details on this clone: At one end the junction does not follow the germline gene, possibly because of a read error. V is TRBV10-2 and J is TRBJ1-1; possibly TRBD1 for D (6 bases). There are 12 residues in the CDR3. The germline gives CDR1 WSHSY, CDR2 SAAADI. The CDR3: CAGSIAGERAFF. CDR3 nucleotides: TGCGCCGGCAGCATCGCAGGGGAAAGAGCTTTCTTT.

The chain joins TRBV2 to TRBJ2-5; 8 bases align to TRBD1. The CDR3 runs to 15 residues. The germline CDR1 and CDR2 sequences are SNHLY and FYNNEI. Losses at the gene ends were 5 bases for V and 4 bases for J; bases not matched to a gene: 9. The CDR3 reads CASSPRQGHRETQYF. Written as DNA, the CDR3 is TGTGCCAGCAGTCCCCGACAGGGGCACCGAGAGACCCAGTACTTC.

This chain joins TRBV6-5 and TRBJ2-5, with TRBD2 matching 8 bases. The CDR3 runs to 16 residues. The V gene end was trimmed by 4 bases and the J gene end by 6 bases; junction bases not matched to a gene: 13. Germline V gene sequence: CDR1 MNHEY, CDR2 SVGAGI. Here the CDR3 DNA reads TGTGCCAGCAGTTCCTCGGGGGCGGGAGGTTTAAAGACCCAGTACTTC. It codes for CASSSSGAGGLKTQYF.

The chain couples TRBV29-1 to TRBJ2-1, with TRBD2 matching over 11 bases. Per germline, CDR1 SQVTM and CDR2 ANQGSEA. The V segment lost 0 bases and the J segment 4 bases; nucleotides outside the gene matches: 5. This CDR3 comprises 16 residues. CDR3 in DNA: TGCAGCGTTGAAGATCAATTAGCGGGAGGGTACAATGAGCAGTTCTTC. It codes for CSVEDQLAGGYNEQFF.

The chain links TRBV19 to TRBJ2-1, with D possibly TRBD1 on 5 matching bases. Germline-derived CDR1 and CDR2 are LNHDA and SQIVND (reference sequence). Deletions cut 1 base from V and 8 bases from J, with 12 bases between. The CDR3 sequence is 14 residues long. CDR3 in DNA: TGTGCCAGTAGTATAGGCGGCAGGGTCGATGAGCAGTTCTTC. Protein product: CASSIGGRVDEQFF. The whole variable domain, filled in from reference TRBV19 and TRBJ2-1, reads DGGITQSPKYLFRKEGQNVTLSCEQNLNHDAMYWYRQDPGQGLRLIYYSQIVNDFQKGDIAEGYSVSREKKESFPLTVTSAQKNPTAFYLCASSIGGRVDEQFFGPGTRLTVL.